Presented here are 17 T cell receptor beta chains from one specimen sequenced in a study of T cell responses to AZD1222 COVID-19 vaccine. Repertoires were generated with immunoSEQ multiplex PCR, while TCRdb's copy carries only in-frame clones and drops some. The data hold 120,000 or so clones, with 70% to 90% observed a single time. The sample in question was peripheral blood, obtained on day 0 of AZD1222 vaccination. The receptors here all came from an adult in good health.

This clone has only one observation. This sequence joins TRBV3-1 (or the pseudogene TRBV3-2) and TRBJ1-6; D unresolved. The germline V and J ends were trimmed by 0 bases and 10 bases, with 10 bases remaining between them. Germline V gives CDR1 LGHDT, CDR2 YNNKEL (reference sequence). The CDR3 consists of 14 residues. The CDR3 loop is CASSQEELGSPLHF. CDR3 coding DNA: TGTGCCAGCAGCCAAGAGGAGTTAGGGTCACCCCTCCACTTT.

The V call is TRBV18, the J call TRBJ1-1; D not certain. The CDR3 sequence is 13 residues long. Germline lookup yields CDR1 KGHSH and CDR2 LQKENI. The germline V and J ends were trimmed by 3 bases and 7 bases, with 12 bases remaining between them. The CDR3 nucleotides read TGTGCCAGCTCACCCGAGGGCTGGGGTGAAGCTTTCTTT. This gives the protein CASSPEGWGEAFF. The entire variable domain, with the rest obtained from reference TRBV18 and TRBJ1-1, is as follows: NAGVMQNPRHLVRRRGQEARLRCSPMKGHSHVYWYRQLPEEGLKFMVYLQKENIIDESGMPKERFSAEFPKEGPSILRIQQVVRGDSAAYFCASSPEGWGEAFFGQGTRLTVV.

This clone was counted once. The rearrangement uses TRBV3-1 (or the pseudogene TRBV3-2) and TRBJ2-3; a weak D match, TRBD2 (6 bases). Trimming stripped 2 bases from V and 4 bases from J, with 7 bases between. CDR1 and CDR2 (germline): LGHDT, YNNKEL (reference sequence). The CDR3 is made up of 13 amino acids. CDR3: CASSQWEADTQYF. CDR3 DNA sequence: TGTGCCAGCAGCCAATGGGAGGCAGATACGCAGTATTTT.

The chain employs TRBV7-9 and TRBJ1-2; D unclear. Trimming took off 1 base at V and 0 bases at J, with 3 bases between the two ends. CDR3 length equals 13 residues. CDR1 and CDR2 (germline): SEHNR, FQNEAQ (reference sequence). For the CDR3, the DNA is TGTGCCAGCAGCTTAGACACTAACTATGGCTACACCTTC. This gives the protein CASSLDTNYGYTF.

The gene calls are TRBV19 and TRBJ1-5, with D tentatively TRBD1 (5 bases). V was pared by 4 bases and J by 9 bases, with 22 bases between. Germline V gene lookup returns CDR1 LNHDA and CDR2 SQIVND (reference sequence). This CDR3 region has 16 residues. The CDR3 DNA reads TGTGCCAGTAGTACCCCCGGGACGGACACAGGTCGGCCCCAGCATTTT. This translates into CASSTPGTDTGRPQHF. The full variable domain, with the rest looked up from reference TRBV19 and TRBJ1-5, is DGGITQSPKYLFRKEGQNVTLSCEQNLNHDAMYWYRQDPGQGLRLIYYSQIVNDFQKGDIAEGYSVSREKKESFPLTVTSAQKNPTAFYLCASSTPGTDTGRPQHFGDGTRLSIL.

This clone was seen only once. V is TRBV19 and J is TRBJ2-3, with D perhaps TRBD2 (6 bases). V lost 8 bases, J lost 4 bases, and 13 bases lay in between. Germline assignment: CDR1 LNHDA and CDR2 SQIVND (reference sequence). CDR3 length: 13 residues. The CDR3 spells CASATLAPDTQYF. The CDR3 DNA is TGTGCCAGTGCTACCCTAGCGCCAGATACGCAGTATTTT.

This clone has more than one count but fewer than ten. J is TRBJ2-2 and V is TRBV6-5, with 8 bases lining up with TRBD1. The CDR3 is made up of 14 amino acids. From germline, CDR1 is MNHEY and CDR2 SVGAGI. V lost 0 bases, J lost 6 bases, and 0 bases stayed unmatched. CDR3 DNA sequence: TGTGCCAGCAGTTACTCGGACAGGGCCGGGGAGCTGTTTTTT. Its protein is CASSYSDRAGELFF.

The V gene is TRBV9, the J gene TRBJ1-3, with 7 bases aligning to TRBD1. V was pared by 6 bases and J by 4 bases, with 10 bases of the junction left unmatched. The germline V gene encodes CDR1 SGDLS and CDR2 YYNGEE. The CDR3 spans 15 residues. The DNA of the CDR3 is TGTGCCAGCACCCAGGGACAGACCTTCGGAAACACCATATATTTT. This codes for CASTQGQTFGNTIYF.

The gene calls are TRBV14 and TRBJ2-6; D is possibly TRBD2 (6 bases). The V end was cut by 1 base, the J end by 0 bases, with 7 bases between. There are 16 residues in the CDR3. CDR1 and CDR2 (germline): SGHDN, FVKESK. The CDR3 DNA sequence: TGTGCCAGCAGCCAAGTCGGGGGCTCTGGGGCCAACGTCCTGACTTTC. Residues: CASSQVGGSGANVLTF.

This chain joins TRBV4-2 and TRBJ2-3, with TRBD2 matching 10 bases. V dropped 4 bases and J dropped 9; count of bases not matched to a gene: 7. CDR1 and CDR2 from the germline V gene are LGHNA and YNFKEQ. This CDR3 region has 14 residues. The CDR3 DNA reads as TGTGCCAGCAGCCCCGGAGGAGCGGGGGGGACGCAGTATTTT. This translates into CASSPGGAGGTQYF.

This sequence joins TRBV6-5 and TRBJ1-2; D is uncertain. This CDR3 comprises 14 residues. Germline CDR1 is MNHEY and CDR2 is SVGAGI. V was pared by 5 bases and J by 6 bases, with 16 bases between. The CDR3 sequence: CASSPAPRLDGYTF. The CDR3 DNA reads TGTGCCAGCAGTCCAGCCCCCAGACTCGATGGCTACACCTTC.

The chain carries TRBV7-2 and TRBJ1-2, with 7 bases fitting TRBD1. The CDR3 totals 15 residues. V was pared by 1 base and J by 3 bases, with 5 bases of the junction left unmatched. Germline V lookup: CDR1 SGHTA, CDR2 FQGNSA. CDR3 sequence: CASSLERGQDYGYTF. CDR3 DNA sequence: TGTGCCAGCAGCTTAGAGAGGGGGCAAGACTATGGCTACACCTTC.

The chain has TRBV27 and TRBJ2-7, with D perhaps being TRBD1 or TRBD2 (5 bases each). The germline CDR1 and CDR2 sequences are MNHEY and SMNVEV (reference sequence). CDR3 length: 14 amino acids. V was clipped by 6 bases and J by 3 bases, with 15 bases between them. The CDR3 protein is CASSRDPRDYEQYF. The CDR3 DNA is TGTGCCAGCAGCCGGGACCCCCGGGACTACGAGCAGTACTTC.

This chain uses TRBV27 with TRBJ1-6, with TRBD1 identical over 7 bases. This CDR3 region has 17 residues. In germline, CDR1 is MNHEY, CDR2 SMNVEV (reference sequence). V shed 6 bases, J shed 1 base, and the junction held 9 bases outside the gene matches. The CDR3 is CASSLVQGGSYNSPLHF. The CDR3 DNA is TGTGCCAGCAGCCTAGTCCAGGGGGGGTCCTATAATTCACCCCTCCACTTT.

The chain combines TRBV9 with TRBJ1-5; D might be TRBD1 (5 bases). Trimming removed 4 bases from V and 6 bases from J, with 11 bases in between. Germline V gene lookup returns CDR1 SGDLS and CDR2 YYNGEE. This CDR3 spans 13 amino acids. CDR3 amino acids: CASSTGGGQPQHF. For the CDR3, the DNA is TGTGCCAGCAGCACCGGGGGGGGTCAGCCCCAGCATTTT. Variable domain in full (rest from reference TRBV9 and TRBJ1-5): DSGVTQTPKHLITATGQRVTLRCSPRSGDLSVYWYQQSLDQGLQFLIQYYNGEERAKGNILERFSAQQFPDLHSELNLSSLELGDSALYFCASSTGGGQPQHFGDGTRLSIL.

The chain joins TRBV29-1 to TRBJ2-5, with D maybe TRBD2 (5 bases). V was clipped by 6 bases and J by 3 bases, with 14 bases between them. The CDR3 totals 13 residues. From germline, CDR1 is SQVTM and CDR2 ANQGSEA. DNA of the CDR3: TGCAGCGTCCGGACTTGGTTGGAAGAGACCCAGTACTTC. This encodes CSVRTWLEETQYF.

This chain uses TRBV3-1 (or the pseudogene TRBV3-2) with TRBJ2-1, with 12 bases that match TRBD2. J lost 9 bases, V lost 3 bases, and 6 bases had no gene match. Germline V gene data show CDR1 as LGHDT and CDR2 as YNNKEL (reference sequence). The CDR3 length is 15 residues. CDR3 DNA sequence: TGTGCCAGCAGCCAGACTAGCGGGAGTTTTAGTGAGCAGTTCTTC. Translating gives CASSQTSGSFSEQFF.